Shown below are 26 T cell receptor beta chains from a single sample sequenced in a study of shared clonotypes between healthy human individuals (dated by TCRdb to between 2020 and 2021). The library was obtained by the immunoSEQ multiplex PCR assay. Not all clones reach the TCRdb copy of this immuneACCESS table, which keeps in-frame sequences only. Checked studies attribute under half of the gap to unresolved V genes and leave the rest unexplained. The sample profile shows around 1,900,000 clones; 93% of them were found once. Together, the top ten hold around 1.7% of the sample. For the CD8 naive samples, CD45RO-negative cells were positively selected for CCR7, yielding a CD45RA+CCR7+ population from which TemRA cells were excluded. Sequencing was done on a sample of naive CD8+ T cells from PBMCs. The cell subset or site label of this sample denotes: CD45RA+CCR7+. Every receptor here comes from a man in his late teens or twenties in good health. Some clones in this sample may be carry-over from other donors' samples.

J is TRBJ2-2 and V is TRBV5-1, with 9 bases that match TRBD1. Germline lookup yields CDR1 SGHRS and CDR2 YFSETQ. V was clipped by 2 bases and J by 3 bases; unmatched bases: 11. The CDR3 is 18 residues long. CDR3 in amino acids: CASSFLKPGQGYTGELFF. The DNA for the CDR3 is TGCGCCAGCAGCTTTCTAAAGCCGGGACAGGGTTACACCGGGGAGCTGTTTTTT.

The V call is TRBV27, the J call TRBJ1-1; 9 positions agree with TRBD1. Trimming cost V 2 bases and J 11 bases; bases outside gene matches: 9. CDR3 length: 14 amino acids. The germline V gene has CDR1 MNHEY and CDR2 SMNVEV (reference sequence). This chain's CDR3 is CASSLRVGQGTAFF. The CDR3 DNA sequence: TGTGCCAGCAGTTTAAGGGTAGGACAGGGGACGGCTTTCTTT.

In nucleotides, the CDR3 is TGCGCCAGCAGCCAAGATTTGCGGGGGCTGTCTACAAGGGGGCAGTTCTTC. This sequence encodes CASSQDLRGLSTRGQFF. J is TRBJ2-1 and V is TRBV4-1, with a weak D call TRBD2 (7 bases). Trimming removed 0 bases at V and 12 bases at J, with 24 bases between. The CDR3 totals 17 residues. Germline CDR1 and CDR2: MGHRA and YSYEKL.

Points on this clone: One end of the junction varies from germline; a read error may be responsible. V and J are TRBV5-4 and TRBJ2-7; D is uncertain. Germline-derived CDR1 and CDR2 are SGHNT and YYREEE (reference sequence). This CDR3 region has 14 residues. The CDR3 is CASSLAGSSIERYF. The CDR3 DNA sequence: TGTGCCAGCAGCTTGGCGGGTTCCTCCATAGAGCGGTACTTC.

The DNA of the CDR3 is TGTGCCAGCAGCCCGGGACTAGGCCCCTACGAGCAGTACTTC. It encodes CASSPGLGPYEQYF. The genes are TRBV7-3 and TRBJ2-7, with 8 positions matching TRBD2. V trimming: 5 bases; J trimming: 2 bases; junction bases outside the gene matches: 5. The germline V gene has CDR1 SGHTA and CDR2 FQGTGA. The CDR3 length is 14 residues. Complete variable domain (other parts from reference TRBV7-3 and TRBJ2-7): GAGVSQTPSNKVTEKGKYVELRCDPISGHTALYWYRQSLGQGPEFLIYFQGTGAADDSGLPNDRFFAVRPEGSVSTLKIQRTERGDSAVYLCASSPGLGPYEQYFGPGTRLTVT.

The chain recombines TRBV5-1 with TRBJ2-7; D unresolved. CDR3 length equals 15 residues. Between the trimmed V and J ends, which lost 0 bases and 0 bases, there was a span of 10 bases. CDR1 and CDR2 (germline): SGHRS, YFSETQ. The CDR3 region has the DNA TGCGCCAGCAGCTTGGTGAGGAGAAGCTCCTACGAGCAGTACTTC. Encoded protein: CASSLVRRSSYEQYF.

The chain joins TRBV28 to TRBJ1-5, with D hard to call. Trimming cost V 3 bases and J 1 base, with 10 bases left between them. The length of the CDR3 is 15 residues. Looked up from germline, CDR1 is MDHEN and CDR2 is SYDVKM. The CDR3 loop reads CASSFGGPSNQPQHF. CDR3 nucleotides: TGTGCCAGCAGTTTCGGCGGACCCAGCAATCAGCCCCAGCATTTT.

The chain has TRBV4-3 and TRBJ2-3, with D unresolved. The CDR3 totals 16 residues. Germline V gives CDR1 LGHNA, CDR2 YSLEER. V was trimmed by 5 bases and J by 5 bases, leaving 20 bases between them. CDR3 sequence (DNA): TGCGCCAGCAGCGACAAAGTGGCTCGCACAGTAGATACGCAGTATTTT. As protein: CASSDKVARTVDTQYF.

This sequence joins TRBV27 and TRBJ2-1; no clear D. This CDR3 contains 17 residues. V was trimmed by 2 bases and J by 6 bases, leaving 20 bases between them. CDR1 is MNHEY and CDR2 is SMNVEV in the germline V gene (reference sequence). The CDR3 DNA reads TGTGCCAGCAGTTTAAGTATAGGGTGGACGCGAGGCAATGAGCAGTTCTTC. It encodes CASSLSIGWTRGNEQFF.

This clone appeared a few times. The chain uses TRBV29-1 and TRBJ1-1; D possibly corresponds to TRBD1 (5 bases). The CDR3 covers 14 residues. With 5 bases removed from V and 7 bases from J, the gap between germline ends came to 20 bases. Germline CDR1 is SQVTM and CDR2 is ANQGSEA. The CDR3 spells CSVLGQGATIEAFF. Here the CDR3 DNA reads TGCAGCGTTTTGGGTCAAGGGGCCACCATTGAAGCTTTCTTT.

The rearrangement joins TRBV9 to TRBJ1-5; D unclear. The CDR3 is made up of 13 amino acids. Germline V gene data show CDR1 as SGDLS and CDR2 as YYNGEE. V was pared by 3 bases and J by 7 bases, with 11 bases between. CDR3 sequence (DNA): TGTGCCAGCAGCGAAGGAAGTGGGCAGCCCCAGCATTTT. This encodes CASSEGSGQPQHF. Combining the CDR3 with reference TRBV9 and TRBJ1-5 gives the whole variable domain DSGVTQTPKHLITATGQRVTLRCSPRSGDLSVYWYQQSLDQGLQFLIQYYNGEERAKGNILERFSAQQFPDLHSELNLSSLELGDSALYFCASSEGSGQPQHFGDGTRLSIL.

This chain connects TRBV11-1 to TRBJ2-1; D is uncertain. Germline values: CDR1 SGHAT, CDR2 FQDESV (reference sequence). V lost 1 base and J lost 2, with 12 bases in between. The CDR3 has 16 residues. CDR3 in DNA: TGTGCCAGCAGCTTAGGAGGAGCTAACCCCTACAATGAGCAGTTCTTC. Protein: CASSLGGANPYNEQFF.

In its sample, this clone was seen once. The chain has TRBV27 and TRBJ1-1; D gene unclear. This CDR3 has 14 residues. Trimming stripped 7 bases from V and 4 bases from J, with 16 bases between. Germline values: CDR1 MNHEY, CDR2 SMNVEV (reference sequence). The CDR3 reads CASMVRPAGTEAFF. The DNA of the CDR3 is TGTGCCAGCATGGTCCGACCGGCGGGCACTGAAGCTTTCTTT.

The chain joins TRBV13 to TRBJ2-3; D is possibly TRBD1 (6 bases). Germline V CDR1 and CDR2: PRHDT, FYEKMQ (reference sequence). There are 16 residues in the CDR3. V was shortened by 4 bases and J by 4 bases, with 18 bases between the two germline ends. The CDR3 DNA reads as TGTGCCAGCAGCTGGACCAGGGGTCGCCCTCCAGATACGCAGTATTTT. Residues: CASSWTRGRPPDTQYF.

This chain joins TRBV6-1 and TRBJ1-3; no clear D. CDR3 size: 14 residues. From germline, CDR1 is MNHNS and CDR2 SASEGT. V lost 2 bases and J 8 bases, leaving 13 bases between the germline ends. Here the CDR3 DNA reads TGTGCCAGCAGTGAATTCCCCGCCTACGACACCATATATTTT. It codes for CASSEFPAYDTIYF.

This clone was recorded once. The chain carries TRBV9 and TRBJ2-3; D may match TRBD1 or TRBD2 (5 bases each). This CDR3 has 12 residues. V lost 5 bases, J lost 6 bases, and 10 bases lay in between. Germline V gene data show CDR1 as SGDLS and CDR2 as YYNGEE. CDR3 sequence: CASSGDGDTQYF. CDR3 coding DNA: TGTGCCAGCAGTGGGGACGGGGATACGCAGTATTTT.

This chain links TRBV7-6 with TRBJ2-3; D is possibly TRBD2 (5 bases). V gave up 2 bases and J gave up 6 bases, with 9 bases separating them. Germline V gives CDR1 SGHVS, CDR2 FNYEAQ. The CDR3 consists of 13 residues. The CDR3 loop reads CASSLSPGDTQYF. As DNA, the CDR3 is TGTGCCAGCAGCTTATCCCCGGGGGATACGCAGTATTTT.

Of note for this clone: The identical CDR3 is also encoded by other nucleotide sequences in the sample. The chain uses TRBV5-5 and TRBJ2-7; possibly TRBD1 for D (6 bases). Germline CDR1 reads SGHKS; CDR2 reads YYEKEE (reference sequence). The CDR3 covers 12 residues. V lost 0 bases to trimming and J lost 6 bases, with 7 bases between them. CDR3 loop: CASSLGGGEQYF. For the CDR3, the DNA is TGTGCCAGCAGCTTGGGAGGGGGCGAGCAGTACTTC.

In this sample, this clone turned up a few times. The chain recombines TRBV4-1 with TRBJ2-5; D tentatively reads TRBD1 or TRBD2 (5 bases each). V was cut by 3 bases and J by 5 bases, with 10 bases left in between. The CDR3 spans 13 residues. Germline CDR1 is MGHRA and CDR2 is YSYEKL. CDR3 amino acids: CASSQTWGETQYF. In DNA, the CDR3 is TGCGCCAGCAGCCAGACCTGGGGGGAGACCCAGTACTTC.

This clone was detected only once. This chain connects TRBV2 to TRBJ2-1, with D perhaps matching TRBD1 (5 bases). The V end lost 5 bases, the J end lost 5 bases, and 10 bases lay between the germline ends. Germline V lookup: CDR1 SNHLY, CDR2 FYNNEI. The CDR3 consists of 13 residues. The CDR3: CASSSRADNEQFF. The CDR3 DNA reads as TGTGCCAGCAGTAGCAGGGCTGACAATGAGCAGTTCTTC.

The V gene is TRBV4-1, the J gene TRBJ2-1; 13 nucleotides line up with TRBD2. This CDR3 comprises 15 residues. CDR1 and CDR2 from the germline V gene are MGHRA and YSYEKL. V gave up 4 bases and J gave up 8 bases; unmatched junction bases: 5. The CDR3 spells CASSRTSGRGDEQFF. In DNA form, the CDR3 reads TGCGCCAGCAGCCGGACTAGCGGGAGAGGAGATGAGCAGTTCTTC.

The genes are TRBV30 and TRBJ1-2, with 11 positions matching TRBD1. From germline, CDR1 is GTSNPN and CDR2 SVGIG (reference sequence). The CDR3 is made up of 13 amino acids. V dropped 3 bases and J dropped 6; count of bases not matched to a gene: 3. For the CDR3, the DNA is TGTGCCTGGAGGGACAGGGGGCAGGATGGCTACACCTTC. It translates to CAWRDRGQDGYTF.

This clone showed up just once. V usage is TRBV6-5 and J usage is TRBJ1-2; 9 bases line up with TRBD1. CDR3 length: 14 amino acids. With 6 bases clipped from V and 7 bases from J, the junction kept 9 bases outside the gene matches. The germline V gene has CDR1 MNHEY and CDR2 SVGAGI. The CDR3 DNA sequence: TGTGCCAGCAGGAGCGGGACAGGGTATTTTGGCTACACCTTC. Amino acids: CASRSGTGYFGYTF.

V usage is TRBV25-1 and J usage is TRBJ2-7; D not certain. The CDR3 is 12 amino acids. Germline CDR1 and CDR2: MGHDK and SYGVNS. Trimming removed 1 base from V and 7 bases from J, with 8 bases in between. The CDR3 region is CASSESVNEQYF. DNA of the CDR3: TGTGCCAGCAGTGAATCGGTGAATGAGCAGTACTTC.

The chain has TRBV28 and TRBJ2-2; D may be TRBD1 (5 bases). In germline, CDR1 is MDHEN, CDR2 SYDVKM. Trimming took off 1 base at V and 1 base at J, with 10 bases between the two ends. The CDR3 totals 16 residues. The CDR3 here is CASSLLTVRNTGELFF. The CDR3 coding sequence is TGTGCCAGCAGTTTATTGACAGTTAGGAACACCGGGGAGCTGTTTTTT.

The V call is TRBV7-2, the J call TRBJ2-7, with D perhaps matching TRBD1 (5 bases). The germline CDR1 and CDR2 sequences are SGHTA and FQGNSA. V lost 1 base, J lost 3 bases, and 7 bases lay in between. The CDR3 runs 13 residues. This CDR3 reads CASSLVGVYEQYF. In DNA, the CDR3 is TGTGCCAGCAGCTTAGTAGGGGTCTACGAGCAGTACTTC. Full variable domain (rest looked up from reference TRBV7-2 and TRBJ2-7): GAGVSQSPSNKVTEKGKDVELRCDPISGHTALYWYRQSLGQGLEFLIYFQGNSAPDKSGLPSDRFSAERTGGSVSTLTIQRTQQEDSAVYLCASSLVGVYEQYFGPGTRLTVT.